A single sample is the source of the 11 T cell receptor beta chains below, sequenced in a study of cytomegalovirus exposure and HLA in healthy donors. Researchers ran the PCR with 60 Vbeta and 13 Jbeta primers. Some clones are missing from TCRdb's copy, which holds only in-frame ones; the method was immunoSEQ multiplex PCR. The table has about 100,000 clones, about 75% seen once. Sequencing input: PBMCs. These receptor sequences come from a middle-aged man in good health and CMV-seropositive.

The J gene is TRBJ2-2, the V gene TRBV7-6, with 8 bases identical to TRBD1. CDR3 length: 14 amino acids. V was clipped by 5 bases and J by 10 bases; unmatched bases: 9. Germline V lookup: CDR1 SGHVS, CDR2 FNYEAQ. The DNA of the CDR3 is TGTGCCAGCAGCCGAACGGGACAGGTTGAGGAGCTGTTTTTT. Its protein is CASSRTGQVEELFF. The entire variable domain, with the rest obtained from reference TRBV7-6 and TRBJ2-2, is as follows: GAGVSQSPRYKVTKRGQDVALRCDPISGHVSLYWYRQALGQGPEFLTYFNYEAQQDKSGLPNDRFSAERPEGSISTLTIQRTEQRDSAMYRCASSRTGQVEELFFGEGSRLTVL.

The chain combines TRBV29-1 with TRBJ1-3; no clear D gene. Trimming shortened V by 3 bases and J by 3 bases, and 3 bases separated the two germline ends. The germline CDR1 and CDR2 sequences are SQVTM and ANQGSEA. This CDR3 region has 11 residues. CDR3 amino acids: CSVDNGNTIYF. The CDR3 DNA is TGCAGCGTTGATAATGGAAACACCATATATTTT.

The chain joins TRBV7-9 to TRBJ1-4; possible D gene TRBD1, 5 bases. Trimming pared 8 bases from V and 8 bases from J, leaving 15 bases between. Germline V gives CDR1 SEHNR, CDR2 FQNEAQ (reference sequence). The CDR3 spans 13 residues. The DNA for the CDR3 is TGTGCCAGCGCTACCCTGGAGGGGGAAAAACTGTTTTTT. This encodes CASATLEGEKLFF.

The table lists this clone with a few counts. This chain connects TRBV4-3 to TRBJ2-5; D ambiguous. The V gene's germline CDR1 is LGHNA and CDR2 YSLEER. CDR3 length: 12 residues. Trimming stripped 0 bases from V and 7 bases from J, with 6 bases between. The CDR3 protein is CASSQDARTQYF. CDR3 sequence (DNA): TGCGCCAGCAGCCAAGATGCGAGGACCCAGTACTTC.

A single count supports this clone. The V and J genes are TRBV5-4 and TRBJ2-5; 8 bases line up with TRBD1. The CDR3 spans 14 residues. V dropped 2 bases and J dropped 11; count of bases not matched to a gene: 11. The V gene's germline CDR1 is SGHNT and CDR2 YYREEE (reference sequence). CDR3 sequence (DNA): TGTGCCAGCAGCTTTGGGGACAGGCTAGGAGAGCAGTACTTC. Translating it yields CASSFGDRLGEQYF.

This clone came up a few times. CDR3 protein: CASSKGLAGGPSTDTQYF. Written as DNA, the CDR3 is TGTGCCAGCAGCAAAGGGCTAGCGGGGGGGCCGAGCACAGATACGCAGTATTTT. The chain links TRBV21-1 to TRBJ2-3; the table's D gene call, TRBD2, was not cross checked with the DNA. TRBV21-1 is a pseudogene segment. The CDR3 is 18 amino acids.

The chain couples TRBV6-1 to TRBJ2-7; the D is unclear. The V and J ends lost 2 bases and 0 bases respectively, with 14 bases between them. Germline V gives CDR1 MNHNS, CDR2 SASEGT. This CDR3 region has 16 residues. The CDR3 is CASSESRGFSSYEQYF. In nucleotides, the CDR3 is TGTGCCAGCAGTGAAAGTAGAGGCTTTAGCTCCTACGAGCAGTACTTC.

This chain links TRBV10-1 with TRBJ2-1, with D uncertain. V lost 1 base to trimming and J lost 14 bases, with 9 bases between them. This CDR3 is built from 11 residues. The germline V gene has CDR1 WNHNN and CDR2 SYGVQD (reference sequence). The CDR3 bases are TGCGCCAGCAGTGAGTATGGCCCGAAGTTCTTC. This encodes CASSEYGPKFF.

The rearrangement joins TRBV6-6 to TRBJ1-1, with 7 bases aligning to TRBD1. This CDR3 comprises 15 residues. The germline V gene has CDR1 MNHNY and CDR2 SVGAGI (reference sequence). V dropped 6 bases and J dropped 4; count of bases not matched to a gene: 11. CDR3 nucleotide sequence: TGTGCCAGCAGACAAACAGGGGTTGTGGGCACTGAAGCTTTCTTT. Its translation is CASRQTGVVGTEAFF.

This rearrangement joins TRBV6-5 to TRBJ2-3; TRBD2 is a possible D gene (7 bases). The CDR3 is 15 residues long. Germline CDR1 and CDR2: MNHEY and SVGAGI. Trimming left V 0 bases short and J 1 base short, with 8 bases between. CDR3 nucleotide sequence: TGTGCCAGCAGTTACTCGGGGGGGCGCACAGATACGCAGTATTTT. Its translation is CASSYSGGRTDTQYF.

The rearrangement links TRBV5-6 to TRBJ1-1, with D unclear. The germline CDR1 and CDR2 sequences are SGHDT and YYEEEE. Trimming left V 0 bases short and J 11 bases short, with 17 bases between. The CDR3 contains 14 residues. The CDR3 protein is CASSLASPGREAFF. The CDR3 nucleotides read TGTGCCAGCAGCTTGGCGTCGCCAGGCCGCGAGGCTTTCTTT.